These 18 T cell receptor beta chains share one sample of origin, sequenced in a study of T cells in Graves' hyperthyroidism and ophthalmopathy. Researchers amplified the TCR beta CDR3 regions from RNA transcripts. Primed by the HTBI set, a first-round RT-PCR was run on the TCR CDR3. TCRdb fed the multiplex PCR reads into MiXCR, producing one record per CDR3 protein. The profile shows 350,000 to 450,000 distinct CDR3 sequences, 17% of them singletons. Sequences were obtained from blood. Receptor source: a young woman with Graves' hyperthyroidism that later progressed to Graves' ophthalmopathy.

In this sample, this clonotype turned up a few times. CDR3 DNA sequence: TGCGCCAGCAGCCAAGCTCGGGAACTAGCGGGAGGAGGCTCCTACGAGCAGTACTTC. It encodes CASSQARELAGGGSYEQYF. The rearrangement joins TRBV4-1 to TRBJ2-7; 12 nucleotides align to TRBD2. Looked up from germline, CDR1 is MGHRA and CDR2 is YSYEKL. Losses at the gene ends were 1 base for V and 0 bases for J; bases not matched to a gene: 10. The CDR3 covers 19 residues.

This clonotype was seen many times. V and J are TRBV2 and TRBJ2-5; D is undetermined. V was cut by 5 bases and J by 3 bases, with 4 bases left in between. Germline lookup yields CDR1 SNHLY and CDR2 FYNNEI. The CDR3 is 11 amino acids. In DNA, the CDR3 is TGTGCCAGCAGTAAGGAAGAGACCCAGTACTTC. Amino acid sequence: CASSKEETQYF.

This clonotype was recorded at least ten times. The chain combines TRBV6-2 or TRBV6-3 with TRBJ2-7; D is ambiguous. V lost 2 bases, J lost 2 bases, and 13 bases lay in between. The CDR3 has 15 amino acids. CDR1 MNHEY and CDR2 SVGEGT come from the germline V gene. CDR3 region: CASSYLPELTYEQYF. CDR3 bases: TGTGCCAGCAGTTACCTCCCTGAGTTAACCTACGAGCAGTACTTC.

This clonotype was recorded a few times. This chain links TRBV6-1 with TRBJ1-5; D uncertain. V was trimmed by 7 bases and J by 4 bases, leaving 20 bases between them. The germline V gene encodes CDR1 MNHNS and CDR2 SASEGT. CDR3 length equals 16 residues. As DNA, the CDR3 is TGTGCCAGCAACCGCGTGGCGGGGTCCATAAATCAGCCCCAGCATTTT. Amino acid sequence: CASNRVAGSINQPQHF.

This clonotype was picked up many times. The V and J genes are TRBV18 and TRBJ2-7, with D tentatively TRBD2 (5 bases). V lost 3 bases, J lost 0 bases, and 9 bases lay in between. This CDR3 region has 14 residues. Germline loops: CDR1 KGHSH, CDR2 LQKENI. The CDR3, as DNA: TGTGCCAGCTCACCTGACGGGAACTCCTACGAGCAGTACTTC. It translates to CASSPDGNSYEQYF.

This clonotype has just a few counts. The chain combines TRBV3-1 with TRBJ2-1; 11 nucleotides agree with TRBD1. V was clipped by 9 bases and J by 6 bases; unmatched bases: 4. The CDR3 is made up of 13 amino acids. The V gene's germline CDR1 is LGHDT and CDR2 YNNKEL (reference sequence). CDR3 in amino acids: CASRDRGFNEQFF. In nucleotides, the CDR3 is TGTGCCAGTCGGGACAGGGGGTTCAATGAGCAGTTCTTC.

This clonotype was seen a handful of times. The chain combines TRBV3-1 with TRBJ1-1, with 7 bases matching TRBD1. Germline loops: CDR1 LGHDT, CDR2 YNNKEL (reference sequence). This CDR3 contains 16 residues. V trimming: 4 bases; J trimming: 0 bases; junction bases outside the gene matches: 8. The CDR3 nucleotides are TGTGCCAGCAGCCTCGGGACAGTGTCGATGAACACTGAAGCTTTCTTT. Amino acid sequence: CASSLGTVSMNTEAFF.

Comments on this clonotype: A much larger clone sits a single nucleotide away, making a read error possible. The chain carries TRBV19 and TRBJ2-1, with 12 bases fitting TRBD1. V trimming: 7 bases; J trimming: 10 bases; junction bases outside the gene matches: 8. Germline V gene lookup returns CDR1 LNHDA and CDR2 SQIVND (reference sequence). This CDR3 has 14 residues. CDR3 loop: CASMGTGGRNEQFF. CDR3 DNA: TGTGCCAGTATGGGGACAGGGGGCCGTAACGAGCAGTTCTTC.

The chain joins TRBV2 to TRBJ2-7, with D possibly matching TRBD1 (5 bases). The V end lost 3 bases, the J end lost 6 bases, and 18 bases lay between the germline ends. From germline, CDR1 is SNHLY and CDR2 FYNNEI. This CDR3 contains 15 residues. CDR3 residues: CASSDLGRETGEQYF. CDR3 sequence (DNA): TGTGCCAGCAGTGACCTGGGCAGGGAAACAGGCGAGCAGTACTTC.

This clonotype was picked up many times. The gene calls are TRBV2 and TRBJ2-2; D unresolved. The CDR3 loop spans 13 amino acids. V lost 4 bases and J 7 bases, leaving 10 bases between the germline ends. Germline CDR1 SNHLY, CDR2 FYNNEI. The CDR3 DNA is TGTGCCAGCAGTGTGGACCTTATCGGGGAGCTGTTTTTT. Residues: CASSVDLIGELFF.

This clonotype was seen at least ten times. The chain recombines TRBV20-1 with TRBJ2-5; D is unresolved. The CDR3 is 10 residues long. The germline V and J ends were trimmed by 3 bases and 5 bases, with 4 bases remaining between them. Germline assignment: CDR1 DFQATT and CDR2 SNEGSKA (reference sequence). In DNA form, the CDR3 reads TGCAGTGCTAGCGGGGAGACCCAGTACTTC. This translates into CSASGETQYF.

The chain couples TRBV20-1 to TRBJ2-3; D might be TRBD2 (5 bases). The V end lost 7 bases, the J end lost 3 bases, and 11 bases lay between the germline ends. The V gene's germline CDR1 is DFQATT and CDR2 SNEGSKA (reference sequence). The CDR3 consists of 12 residues. CDR3 bases: TGCAGTGAGAGTGGGAGAACAGATACGCAGTATTTT. Protein: CSESGRTDTQYF.

This clonotype was seen ten or more times. The V call is TRBV20-1, the J call TRBJ2-2; 8 bases line up with TRBD2. Germline-derived CDR1 and CDR2 are DFQATT and SNEGSKA (reference sequence). This CDR3 contains 14 residues. The junction had 3 bases not matched to a gene; V was cut back by 5 bases and J by 1 base. CDR3 region: CSAQAGENTGELFF. Here the CDR3 DNA reads TGCAGTGCTCAAGCGGGAGAGAACACCGGGGAGCTGTTTTTT.

The rearrangement uses TRBV10-3 and TRBJ1-1; D remains unclear. This CDR3 is built from 13 residues. The V gene's germline CDR1 is ENHRY and CDR2 SYGVKD. V was trimmed by 1 base and J by 6 bases, leaving 9 bases between them. The CDR3 spells CAISEWGNPEAFF. In DNA, the CDR3 is TGTGCCATCAGTGAGTGGGGAAACCCTGAAGCTTTCTTT.

The chain uses TRBV9 and TRBJ2-7; 8 nucleotides line up with TRBD2. Trimming at V came to 0 bases and at J to 3 bases, leaving 5 bases not matched to a gene. CDR3 length: 15 residues. Germline V gene lookup returns CDR1 SGDLS and CDR2 YYNGEE. CDR3: CASSVGTSLYYEQYF. The CDR3, as DNA: TGTGCCAGCAGCGTAGGGACTAGCCTTTACTACGAGCAGTACTTC.

This clonotype has a count of ten or more. The V call is TRBV27, the J call TRBJ2-2; the match to TRBD2 covers 12 bases. Germline V lookup: CDR1 MNHEY, CDR2 SMNVEV (reference sequence). Unmatched junction bases numbered 1, after V lost 5 bases and J lost 9 bases. The CDR3 totals 13 residues. CDR3 sequence reads: CASSRTSGRELFF. Here the CDR3 DNA reads TGTGCCAGCAGTCGGACTAGCGGGAGGGAGCTGTTTTTT.

This chain links TRBV19 with TRBJ2-3; TRBD1 matches 9 bases. This CDR3 has 14 residues. CDR1 LNHDA and CDR2 SQIVND come from the germline V gene (reference sequence). V lost 6 bases, J lost 5 bases, and 6 bases stayed unmatched. The CDR3 sequence: CASSRTGDQDTQYF. CDR3 sequence (DNA): TGTGCCAGTAGCCGGACAGGGGATCAAGATACGCAGTATTTT.

J is TRBJ2-3 and V is TRBV4-2; 9 bases fit TRBD2. This CDR3 spans 14 amino acids. The V segment lost 0 bases and the J segment 14 bases; nucleotides outside the gene matches: 9. Germline CDR1 and CDR2: LGHNA and YNFKEQ. In DNA form, the CDR3 reads TGTGCCAGCAGCCAAGATCTCCTAGCGGGACCTGGGTATTTT. Protein product: CASSQDLLAGPGYF.